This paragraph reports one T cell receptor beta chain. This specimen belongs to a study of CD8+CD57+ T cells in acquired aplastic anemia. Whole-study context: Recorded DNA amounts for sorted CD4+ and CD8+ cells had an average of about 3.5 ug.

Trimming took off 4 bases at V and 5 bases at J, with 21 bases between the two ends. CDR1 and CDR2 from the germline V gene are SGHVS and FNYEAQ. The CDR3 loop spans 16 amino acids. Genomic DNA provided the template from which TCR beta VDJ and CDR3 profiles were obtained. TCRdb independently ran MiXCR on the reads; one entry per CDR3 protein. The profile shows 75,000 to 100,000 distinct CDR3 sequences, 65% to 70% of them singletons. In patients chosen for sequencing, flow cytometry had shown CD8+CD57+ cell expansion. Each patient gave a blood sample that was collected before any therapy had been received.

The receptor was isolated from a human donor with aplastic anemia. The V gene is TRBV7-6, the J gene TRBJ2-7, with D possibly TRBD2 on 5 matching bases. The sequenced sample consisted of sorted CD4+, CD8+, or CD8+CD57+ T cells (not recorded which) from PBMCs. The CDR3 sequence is CASSSTDSPPSDEQYF. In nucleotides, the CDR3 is TGTGCCAGCAGCTCGACGGACTCCCCGCCCAGCGACGAGCAGTACTTC.